Detailed here is one T cell receptor beta chain. Study processing details: Quantification of nucleated cells was approximated via reference gene primer amplification. Assay: immunoSEQ multiplex PCR; the TCRdb copy retains only in-frame clones and omits some. V, J and clone size reflect that table, while D and trimming were determined from the DNA. The sample yields 140,000 to 150,000 clones, almost 85% seen once. The data belong to a study of blood T cell repertoires in COVID-19. In the study overall: COVID-19 samples from acute and convalescent phases originated in the United States, Italy and Spain. PBMCs, B-cell-depleted T cells, or T cells were the source of the cDNA or gDNA that made up the material.

The receptor was derived from a human donor with acute or convalescent COVID-19. The donor label of this sample is uncertain. Sequencing was carried out using peripheral blood.

In DNA, the CDR3 is TGTGCCAGTAGTAGGACTAGCGGGGGGGATCGCGATGAGCAGTTCTTC. Its protein is CASSRTSGGDRDEQFF. This chain uses TRBV19 with TRBJ2-1; TRBD2 agrees at 15 bases. Losses at the gene ends were 4 bases for V and 8 bases for J; bases not matched to a gene: 6. The CDR3 runs to 16 residues. CDR1 and CDR2 (germline): LNHDA, SQIVND (reference sequence).